Listed below are T cell receptor beta chains from one sample, sequenced in a study of T cells after yellow fever vaccination. MiXCR, applied by TCRdb to the 5' RACE reads, yields one record per CDR3 protein. Of roughly 340,000 distinct CDR3 sequences listed, roughly 9.4% are singletons. The starting material was PBMCs, obtained on the day of the first yellow fever vaccination. These receptors were taken from a man between 18 and 35 years old who received the YFV17D yellow fever vaccine. The CDR3 runs from the conserved cysteine through the conserved F or W. The order of the fields is clone size, V gene, D gene, J gene, CDR3 protein, CDR3 DNA. The D gene is left open where the match is weak. Clone size appears in some rows only: once, few, many, or a class for an expanded clone.

size: -
V: TRBV12-5
D: -
J: TRBJ2-2
CDR3: CASGSYTGELFF
DNA: TGTGCTAGTGGTTCATACACCGGGGAGCTGTTTTTT

size: -
V: TRBV6-5
D: -
J: TRBJ1-6
CDR3: CASKREAPLHF
DNA: TGTGCCAGCAAGAGAGAGGCACCCCTCCACTTT

size: many
V: TRBV5-1
D: -
J: TRBJ2-2
CDR3: CASSFVTGNTGELFF
DNA: TGCGCCAGCAGCTTCGTGACGGGGAACACCGGGGAGCTGTTTTTT

size: many
V: TRBV24-1
D: TRBD1
J: TRBJ2-5
CDR3: CATSARTGDQETQYF
DNA: TGTGCCACCAGTGCTCGGACAGGGGACCAAGAGACCCAGTACTTC

size: many
V: TRBV28
D: -
J: TRBJ2-5
CDR3: CASSSTTTRLLGTQYF
DNA: TGTGCCAGCAGTTCCACAACTACCCGACTACTAGGGACCCAGTACTTC

size: -
V: TRBV4-2
D: -
J: TRBJ2-1
CDR3: CASSQVSQVSYNEQFF
DNA: TGTGCCAGCAGCCAAGTTAGCCAGGTCTCCTACAATGAGCAGTTCTTC

size: many
V: TRBV7-2
D: TRBD1
J: TRBJ2-4
CDR3: CASNPTGGDIQYF
DNA: TGTGCCAGCAACCCGACAGGGGGAGACATTCAGTACTTC

size: many
V: TRBV12-3/TRBV12-4
D: -
J: TRBJ1-5
CDR3: CASSLWGNGNQPQHF
DNA: TGTGCCAGCAGTTTATGGGGGAATGGCAATCAGCCCCAGCATTTT

size: -
V: TRBV7-9
D: TRBD1
J: TRBJ1-3
CDR3: CASSLTGGTGNTIYF
DNA: TGTGCCAGCAGCCTGACAGGGGGCACTGGAAACACCATATATTTT

size: -
V: TRBV5-1
D: -
J: TRBJ2-1
CDR3: CASSMDGRNEQFF
DNA: TGCGCCAGCAGCATGGACGGGAGAAATGAGCAGTTCTTC

size: many
V: TRBV24-1
D: -
J: TRBJ1-5
CDR3: CATSDGYSNQPQHF
DNA: TGTGCCACCAGCGACGGATATAGCAATCAGCCCCAGCATTTT

size: -
V: TRBV24-1
D: -
J: TRBJ2-5
CDR3: CATGQSQETQYF
DNA: TGTGCCACCGGACAGAGCCAAGAGACCCAGTACTTC

size: -
V: TRBV4-3
D: -
J: TRBJ2-5
CDR3: CASSQVIRGETQYF
DNA: TGCGCCAGCAGCCAAGTGATCAGAGGGGAGACCCAGTACTTC

size: few
V: TRBV24-1
D: TRBD1
J: TRBJ2-2
CDR3: CATSGTQGAGELFF
DNA: TGTGCCACCAGTGGGACACAGGGGGCCGGGGAGCTGTTTTTT

size: -
V: TRBV5-1
D: -
J: TRBJ2-1
CDR3: CASSSGLGQNEQFF
DNA: TGCGCCAGCAGCTCTGGTCTGGGGCAAAATGAGCAGTTCTTC

size: few
V: TRBV6-5
D: -
J: TRBJ2-7
CDR3: CASSYFHGGEQYF
DNA: TGTGCCAGCAGTTACTTCCATGGGGGCGAGCAGTACTTC

size: few
V: TRBV4-2
D: -
J: TRBJ1-1
CDR3: CASSQDLGGGRRAFF
DNA: TGTGCCAGCAGCCAAGACCTCGGCGGGGGTCGAAGAGCTTTCTTT